This TCR beta chain was recorded in a study of T cell changes during pregnancy in multiple sclerosis (dated by TCRdb to about 2019). Some background on the complete study: The study examined how the T cell repertoire changed over the course of pregnancy in women with multiple sclerosis.

The CDR1 and CDR2 encoded by the germline V gene (reference sequence) are SEHNR and FQNEAQ. For this chain, trimming is 5 bases at the V end and 4 bases at the J end, and the number of junction bases without a gene match is 3. The CDR3, cysteine through phenylalanine, is 13 amino acids long. Here the CDR3 DNA is all that survives: 39 bases in frame from base 1. Remarks on this clone: What antigen it recognizes has not been identified. No clone much larger than this one lies a single base away; base qualities are absent.

Libraries were constructed by the immunoSEQ multiplex PCR assay. The table comes from immuneACCESS by way of TCRdb, which keeps in-frame sequences with V and J called. Part of the clones is missing from these tables; in studies checked, under half for an unresolved V gene and the rest for unknown reasons. The sample data list 20,000 to 25,000 clones, and around four fifths of these were observed just once. The ten largest clones represent approximately 15% of the sample. The source material was CD8+ T cells from peripheral blood mononuclear cells, sampled in the first trimester of pregnancy. The source of this sequence is a female donor in good health, enrolled as a control in a pregnancy study. The chain employs TRBV7-9 and TRBJ2-7; TRBD1 agrees with 9 junctional bases. The sequenced DNA is TGTGCCAGCAGCGTTGACAGGGGGTACGAGCAGTACTTC. Its translation is CASSVDRGYEQYF.